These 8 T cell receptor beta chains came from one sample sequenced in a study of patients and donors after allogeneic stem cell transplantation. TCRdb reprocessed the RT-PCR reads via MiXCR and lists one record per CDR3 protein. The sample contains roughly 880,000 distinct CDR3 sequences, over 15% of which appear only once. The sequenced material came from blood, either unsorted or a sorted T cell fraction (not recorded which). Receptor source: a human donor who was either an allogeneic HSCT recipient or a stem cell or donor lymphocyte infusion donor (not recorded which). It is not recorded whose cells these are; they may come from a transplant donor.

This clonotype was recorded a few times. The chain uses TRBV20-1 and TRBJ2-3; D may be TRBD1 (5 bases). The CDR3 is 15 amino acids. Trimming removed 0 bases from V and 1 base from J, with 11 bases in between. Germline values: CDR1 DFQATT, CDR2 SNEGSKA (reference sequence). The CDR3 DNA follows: TGCAGTGCTAGAGATTCAGGCAGGGGCACAGATACGCAGTATTTT. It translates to CSARDSGRGTDTQYF.

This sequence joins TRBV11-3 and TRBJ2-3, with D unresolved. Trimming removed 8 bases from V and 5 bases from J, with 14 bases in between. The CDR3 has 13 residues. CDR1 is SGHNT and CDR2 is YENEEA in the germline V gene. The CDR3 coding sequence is TGTGCCAGCTCCTCCCGCCATGAAGATACGCAGTATTTT. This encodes CASSSRHEDTQYF.

The DNA of the CDR3 is TGTGCCAGCAGTTACTCGCCGTTAGGTACGGCTTTCTTT. Amino acids: CASSYSPLGTAFF. The chain joins TRBV6-2 or TRBV6-3 to TRBJ1-1; D ambiguous. Germline CDR1 and CDR2: MNHEY and SVGEGT. The length of the CDR3 is 13 residues. The V gene lost 0 bases and the J gene lost 11 bases, with 13 bases spanning the gap.

CDR3 loop: CASSQDLGTSAHF. The CDR3, as DNA: TGTGCCAGCAGCCAAGATCTAGGGACTTCAGCCCACTTT. The rearrangement uses TRBV4-2 and TRBJ1-6; D may be TRBD1 (5 bases). This CDR3 spans 13 amino acids. Germline V gives CDR1 LGHNA, CDR2 YNFKEQ. Trimming left V 0 bases short and J 18 bases short, with 15 bases between.

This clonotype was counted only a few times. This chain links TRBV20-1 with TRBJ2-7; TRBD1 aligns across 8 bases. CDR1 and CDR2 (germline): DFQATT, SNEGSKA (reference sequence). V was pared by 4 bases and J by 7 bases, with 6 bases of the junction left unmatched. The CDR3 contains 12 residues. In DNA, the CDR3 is TGCAGTGCTAACCAGGGGGCAGGGGAGCAGTACTTC. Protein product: CSANQGAGEQYF.

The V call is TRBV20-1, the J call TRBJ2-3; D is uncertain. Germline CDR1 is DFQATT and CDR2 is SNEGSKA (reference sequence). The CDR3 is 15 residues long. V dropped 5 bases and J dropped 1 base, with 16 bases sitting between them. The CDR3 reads CSACPLEPGTDTQYF. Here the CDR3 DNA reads TGCAGTGCTTGCCCTCTAGAGCCAGGCACAGATACGCAGTATTTT.

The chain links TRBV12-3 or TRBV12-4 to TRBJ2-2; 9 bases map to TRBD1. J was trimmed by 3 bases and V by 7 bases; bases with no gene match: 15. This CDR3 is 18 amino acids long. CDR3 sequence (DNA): TGTGCCAGCACCAACCCCGGGGACAGGGCCGGGTACACCGGGGAGCTGTTTTTT. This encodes CASTNPGDRAGYTGELFF.

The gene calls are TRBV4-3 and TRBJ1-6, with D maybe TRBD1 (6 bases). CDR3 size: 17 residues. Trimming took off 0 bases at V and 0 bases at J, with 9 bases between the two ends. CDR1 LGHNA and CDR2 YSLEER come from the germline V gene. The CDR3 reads CASSQEDSRSYNSPLHF. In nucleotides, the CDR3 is TGCGCCAGCAGCCAAGAGGACAGCCGCTCCTATAATTCACCCCTCCACTTT.